A selection of T cell receptor beta chains follows, all from one sample in a study of PD-L1 blockade in urothelial cancer. Assay: immunoSEQ multiplex PCR; the TCRdb copy retains only in-frame clones and omits some. Counted here are approximately 24,000 clones, roughly 87% occurring once; the ten biggest clones make up under 3.5%. Sequencing was performed on PBMCs, taken around atezolizumab (anti-PD-L1) treatment. These TCRs come from a man aged 50 to 60 with urothelial cancer. Both conserved end residues are part of each CDR3. Each record gives: J gene, D gene, V gene, clone size, CDR3 protein, CDR3 DNA. D genes are given only for firm matches. Not all rows give a size; the values are once, few, many and, for expanded clones, a class.

j_gene: TRBJ1-2; d_gene: TRBD1; v_gene: TRBV4-1; abundance: .; CDR3aa: CASSQPGQGFYGYTF; CDR3nt: TGCGCCAGCAGCCAGCCGGGACAGGGGTTCTATGGCTACACCTTC
j_gene: TRBJ2-7; d_gene: TRBD1; v_gene: TRBV5-4; abundance: once; CDR3aa: CASSAAATGNYEQYF; CDR3nt: TGTGCCAGCAGCGCCGCCGCGACAGGGAACTACGAGCAGTACTTC
j_gene: TRBJ2-1; d_gene: TRBD2; v_gene: TRBV27; abundance: once; CDR3aa: CASSRPGTSNEQFF; CDR3nt: TGTGCCAGCAGTCGTCCCGGGACTAGTAATGAGCAGTTCTTC
j_gene: TRBJ2-4; d_gene: .; v_gene: TRBV2; abundance: .; CDR3aa: CASSVLGGNIQYF; CDR3nt: TGTGCCAGCAGTGTTCTTGGAGGAAACATTCAGTACTTC
j_gene: TRBJ2-2; d_gene: TRBD2; v_gene: TRBV19; abundance: .; CDR3aa: CASLGAGGPGELFF; CDR3nt: TGTGCCAGTCTAGGAGCGGGAGGCCCAGGGGAGCTGTTTTTT
j_gene: TRBJ1-2; d_gene: TRBD1; v_gene: TRBV10-3; abundance: .; CDR3aa: CAISELTGGGYGYTF; CDR3nt: TGTGCCATCAGTGAGTTAACAGGGGGAGGCTATGGCTACACCTTC
j_gene: TRBJ1-1; d_gene: TRBD1; v_gene: TRBV7-6; abundance: .; CDR3aa: CASSPRGRGHGNTEAFF; CDR3nt: TGTGCCAGCAGCCCCAGGGGGCGTGGGCATGGGAACACTGAAGCTTTCTTT
j_gene: TRBJ1-3; d_gene: .; v_gene: TRBV5-1; abundance: .; CDR3aa: CASSLVGGSGNTIYF; CDR3nt: TGCGCCAGCAGCTTGGTCGGGGGTTCTGGAAACACCATATATTTT
j_gene: TRBJ1-5; d_gene: TRBD1; v_gene: TRBV6-5; abundance: .; CDR3aa: CASRRQGTNQPQHF; CDR3nt: TGTGCCAGCAGAAGACAGGGTACCAATCAGCCCCAGCATTTT
j_gene: TRBJ1-1; d_gene: .; v_gene: TRBV6-1; abundance: .; CDR3aa: CASSEKVRGRGNTEAFF; CDR3nt: TGTGCCAGCAGTGAAAAGGTTAGGGGGAGAGGGAACACTGAAGCTTTCTTT
j_gene: TRBJ2-7; d_gene: TRBD2; v_gene: TRBV4-3; abundance: .; CDR3aa: CASSQDMAGAAPSYEQYF; CDR3nt: TGCGCCAGCAGCCAAGATATGGCGGGAGCCGCCCCCTCCTACGAGCAGTACTTC
j_gene: TRBJ1-4; d_gene: TRBD1; v_gene: TRBV15; abundance: .; CDR3aa: CATSSPGTANEKLFF; CDR3nt: TGTGCCACCAGCTCCCCCGGGACAGCTAATGAAAAACTGTTTTTT
j_gene: TRBJ1-5; d_gene: .; v_gene: TRBV6-1; abundance: few; CDR3aa: CASSEAAGQPQHF; CDR3nt: TGTGCCAGCAGTGAAGCGGCTGGTCAGCCCCAGCATTTT
j_gene: TRBJ2-7; d_gene: TRBD2; v_gene: TRBV27; abundance: .; CDR3aa: CASRGEISSYEQYF; CDR3nt: TGTGCCTCCCGGGGGGAGATAAGCTCCTACGAGCAGTACTTC
j_gene: TRBJ1-2; d_gene: .; v_gene: TRBV6-1; abundance: .; CDR3aa: CASSEGTLNYGYTF; CDR3nt: TGTGCCAGCAGTGAGGGGACACTTAACTATGGCTACACCTTC
j_gene: TRBJ2-1; d_gene: TRBD2; v_gene: TRBV28; abundance: .; CDR3aa: CASSLLASGKTPYNEQFF; CDR3nt: TGTGCCAGCAGTTTATTAGCTAGCGGGAAAACCCCCTACAATGAGCAGTTCTTC
j_gene: TRBJ2-2; d_gene: TRBD2; v_gene: TRBV4-3; abundance: .; CDR3aa: CASSQGPTSGTTGELFF; CDR3nt: TGCGCCAGCAGCCAAGGCCCTACTAGCGGGACTACCGGGGAGCTGTTTTTT
j_gene: TRBJ1-6; d_gene: .; v_gene: TRBV27; abundance: few; CDR3aa: CASSANRAPLHF; CDR3nt: TGTGCCAGCAGCGCGAACCGGGCACCCCTCCACTTT
j_gene: TRBJ2-3; d_gene: .; v_gene: TRBV5-1; abundance: .; CDR3aa: CASSAGLSDTQYF; CDR3nt: TGCGCCAGCAGCGCGGGACTTTCAGATACGCAGTATTTT
j_gene: TRBJ2-4; d_gene: .; v_gene: TRBV10-1; abundance: .; CDR3aa: CASSESGTGWDKNIQYF; CDR3nt: TGCGCCAGCAGTGAGTCAGGAACAGGGTGGGACAAAAACATTCAGTACTTC
j_gene: TRBJ2-2; d_gene: .; v_gene: TRBV12-5; abundance: few; CDR3aa: CASGYAIGELFF; CDR3nt: TGTGCTAGTGGTTATGCTATCGGGGAGCTGTTTTTT
j_gene: TRBJ2-4; d_gene: .; v_gene: TRBV7-7; abundance: .; CDR3aa: CASSPHTRFRYF; CDR3nt: TGTGCCAGCAGCCCCCATACCCGGTTTCGGTACTTC
j_gene: TRBJ2-1; d_gene: TRBD2; v_gene: TRBV7-6; abundance: .; CDR3aa: CASSLESSGRVHEQFF; CDR3nt: TGTGCCAGCAGCTTAGAGTCTAGCGGGAGGGTCCATGAGCAGTTCTTC
j_gene: TRBJ2-7; d_gene: TRBD1; v_gene: TRBV28; abundance: once; CDR3aa: CASSFITGAAEQYF; CDR3nt: TGTGCCAGCAGCTTCATAACAGGGGCCGCCGAGCAGTACTTC
j_gene: TRBJ2-5; d_gene: .; v_gene: TRBV19; abundance: .; CDR3aa: CASSIAGETQYF; CDR3nt: TGTGCCAGTAGTATAGCAGGAGAGACCCAGTACTTC
j_gene: TRBJ2-1; d_gene: .; v_gene: TRBV11-3; abundance: .; CDR3aa: CASSFSGAGEQFF; CDR3nt: TGTGCCAGCAGCTTCTCGGGAGCGGGTGAGCAGTTCTTC
j_gene: TRBJ2-5; d_gene: .; v_gene: TRBV9; abundance: .; CDR3aa: CASSVLGGETQYF; CDR3nt: TGTGCCAGCAGCGTGCTTGGCGGGGAGACCCAGTACTTC
j_gene: TRBJ1-4; d_gene: .; v_gene: TRBV10-1; abundance: once; CDR3aa: CASSESSGEKLFF; CDR3nt: TGCGCCAGCAGTGAGTCGTCGGGAGAAAAACTGTTTTTT
j_gene: TRBJ1-2; d_gene: TRBD1; v_gene: TRBV29-1; abundance: .; CDR3aa: CSVSTGSYGYTF; CDR3nt: TGCAGCGTTTCGACAGGGTCCTATGGCTACACCTTC
j_gene: TRBJ2-3; d_gene: .; v_gene: TRBV18; abundance: .; CDR3aa: CASSPRGGDPTDTQYF; CDR3nt: TGTGCCAGCTCACCACGAGGGGGGGACCCCACAGATACGCAGTATTTT
j_gene: TRBJ2-2; d_gene: TRBD2; v_gene: TRBV18; abundance: .; CDR3aa: CASSSGLAGTGELFF; CDR3nt: TGTGCCAGCTCAAGCGGACTAGCGGGTACCGGGGAGCTGTTTTTT
j_gene: TRBJ1-1; d_gene: .; v_gene: TRBV29-1; abundance: .; CDR3aa: CSGAKGNTEAFF; CDR3nt: TGCAGCGGGGCCAAAGGAAACACTGAAGCTTTCTTT
j_gene: TRBJ1-4; d_gene: .; v_gene: TRBV4-1; abundance: .; CDR3aa: CASSRGEVGAMDEKLFF; CDR3nt: TGCGCCAGCAGCCGGGGAGAGGTGGGGGCCATGGATGAAAAACTGTTTTTT
j_gene: TRBJ1-3; d_gene: .; v_gene: TRBV11-2; abundance: .; CDR3aa: CASSLEGWANSGNTIYF; CDR3nt: TGTGCCAGCAGCTTAGAGGGTTGGGCAAACTCTGGAAACACCATATATTTT
j_gene: TRBJ2-3; d_gene: .; v_gene: TRBV5-1; abundance: .; CDR3aa: CASSLGGTDTQYF; CDR3nt: TGCGCCAGCAGCTTAGGCGGGACAGATACGCAGTATTTT